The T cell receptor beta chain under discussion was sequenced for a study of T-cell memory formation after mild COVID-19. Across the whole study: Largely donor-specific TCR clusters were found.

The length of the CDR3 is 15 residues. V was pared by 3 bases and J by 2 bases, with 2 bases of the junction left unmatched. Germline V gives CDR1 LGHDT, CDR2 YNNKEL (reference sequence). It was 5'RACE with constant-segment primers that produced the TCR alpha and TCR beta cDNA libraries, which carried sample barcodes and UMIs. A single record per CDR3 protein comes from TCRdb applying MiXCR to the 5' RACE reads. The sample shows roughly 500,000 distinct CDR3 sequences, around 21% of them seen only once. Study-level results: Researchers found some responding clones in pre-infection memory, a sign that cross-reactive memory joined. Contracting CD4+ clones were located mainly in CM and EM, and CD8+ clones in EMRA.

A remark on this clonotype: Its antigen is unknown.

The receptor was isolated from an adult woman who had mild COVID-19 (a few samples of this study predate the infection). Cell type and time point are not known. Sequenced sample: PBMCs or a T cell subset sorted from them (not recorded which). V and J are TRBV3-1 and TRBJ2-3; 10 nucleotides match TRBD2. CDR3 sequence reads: CASSQSGGVTDTQYF. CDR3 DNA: TGTGCCAGCAGCCAGAGCGGGGGGGTCACAGATACGCAGTATTTT.